This TCR beta chain was identified during a study of regulatory T cells in long-lasting Graves disease. This clonotype appeared many times. The antigen is undetermined. The time point denotes: newly diagnosed GD, antithyroid drugs for less than 3 months. The TCR library was made from RNA extracted from PBMCs. The patients were drawn from one endocrinology department in Xi'an, China. Notes on the study in general: Those with persistent disease had in common more public clonotypes (about 3,000) than new patients (approximately 920). Sample size, which was small, may have reduced accuracy.

Construction of the TCR beta libraries employed iRepertoire HTBI primers in conjunction with Arm-PCR of CDR3 regions. TCRdb passed the multiplex PCR reads through MiXCR, listing each CDR3 protein once. This table has about 240,000 distinct CDR3 sequences, around 20% appearing once. Germline-derived CDR1 and CDR2 are SNHLY and FYNNEI. The CDR3 is made up of 13 amino acids. V shed 7 bases and J 5 bases; nucleotides not matched to a gene: 5. The gene calls are TRBV2 and TRBJ2-1, with 7 nucleotides matching TRBD1. The clonotype was recovered from a female donor with Graves disease. The sequences come from peripheral blood mononuclear cells (PBMCs), collected at new diagnosis, from a patient treated with antithyroid drugs. DNA for the CDR3: TGTGCCAGCACCGGGGACAGCCACAATGAGCAGTTCTTC. Protein: CASTGDSHNEQFF.